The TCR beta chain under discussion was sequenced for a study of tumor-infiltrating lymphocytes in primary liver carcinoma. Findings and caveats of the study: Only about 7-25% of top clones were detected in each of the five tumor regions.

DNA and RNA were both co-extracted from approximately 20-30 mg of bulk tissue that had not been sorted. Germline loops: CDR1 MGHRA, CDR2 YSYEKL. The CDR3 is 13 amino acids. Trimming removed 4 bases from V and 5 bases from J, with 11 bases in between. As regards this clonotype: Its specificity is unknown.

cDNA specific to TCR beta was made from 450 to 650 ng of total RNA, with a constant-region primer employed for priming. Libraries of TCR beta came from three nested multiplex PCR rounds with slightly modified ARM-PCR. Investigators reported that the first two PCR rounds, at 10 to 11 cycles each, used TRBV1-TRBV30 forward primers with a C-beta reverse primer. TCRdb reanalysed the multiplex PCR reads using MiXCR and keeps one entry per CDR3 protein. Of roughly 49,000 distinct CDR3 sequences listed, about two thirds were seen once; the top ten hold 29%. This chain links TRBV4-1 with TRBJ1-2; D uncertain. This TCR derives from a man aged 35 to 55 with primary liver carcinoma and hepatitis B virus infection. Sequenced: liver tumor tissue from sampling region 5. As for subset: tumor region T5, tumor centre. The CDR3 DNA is TGCGCCAGCAGCCGGGTTCAAGGTTATGGCTACACCTTC. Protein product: CASSRVQGYGYTF.